These 20 T cell receptor beta chains were all obtained from the same sample, sequenced in a study of Ad26.COV2.S vaccination and SARS-CoV-2 variants. Treatment here: some 20 received Ad26.COV2.S at low or high dose, single or two shots; about five received placebo; per-sample allocation not given. Samples were taken on day 63 after the first vaccine or placebo injection. Only in-frame clones appear in the TCRdb table, and some are missing; sequencing was by immunoSEQ multiplex PCR. The sample carries some 300,000 clones, around four fifths recorded once. The specimen was peripheral blood, collected in a trial of Ad26.COV2.S vaccine versus placebo. These receptors were collected from a person between 18 and 60 years old who received the Ad26.COV2.S COVID-19 vaccine or a placebo.

This clone was observed a few times. The chain carries TRBV27 and TRBJ1-6; D gene ambiguous. The ends were cut back, 4 bases at V and 0 bases at J, with 16 bases in the middle. The CDR3 is 18 amino acids. The germline V gene encodes CDR1 MNHEY and CDR2 SMNVEV (reference sequence). CDR3 amino acids: CASSSSELLGSYNSPLHF. The CDR3 bases are TGTGCCAGCAGTTCCTCAGAGTTATTAGGCTCCTATAATTCACCCCTCCACTTT.

V is TRBV6-5 and J is TRBJ2-2; TRBD1 matches at 9 bases. V shed 5 bases, J shed 5 bases, and the junction held 6 bases outside the gene matches. CDR3 length: 15 residues. The V gene's germline CDR1 is MNHEY and CDR2 SVGAGI. The CDR3 spells CASSPLTGGTGELFF. The CDR3 DNA follows: TGTGCCAGCAGTCCCCTGACAGGGGGGACCGGGGAGCTGTTTTTT.

This rearrangement joins TRBV6-2 or TRBV6-3 to TRBJ2-7; 12 positions agree with TRBD2. This CDR3 comprises 15 residues. The germline gives CDR1 MNHEY, CDR2 SVGEGT. V shed 0 bases and J 5 bases; nucleotides not matched to a gene: 2. In DNA form, the CDR3 reads TGTGCCAGCAGTTACTCGACTAGCGGGGGTCACGAGCAGTACTTC. It is translated as CASSYSTSGGHEQYF.

This clone was picked up a small number of times. The J gene is TRBJ2-1, the V gene TRBV5-1, with 16 bases that match TRBD2. CDR1 SGHRS and CDR2 YFSETQ come from the germline V gene. The V and J ends lost 3 bases and 8 bases, in that order; junction bases with no gene match: 14. The CDR3 runs 19 residues. Written as DNA, the CDR3 is TGCGCCAGCAGCTCCACAGGGACTAGCGGGGGGGCAACGCGCCATGAGCAGTTCTTC. Its protein is CASSSTGTSGGATRHEQFF.

The gene calls are TRBV4-1 and TRBJ1-5; a possible D gene is TRBD1 (5 bases). Germline V gene lookup returns CDR1 MGHRA and CDR2 YSYEKL. Trimming left V 3 bases short and J 4 bases short, with 7 bases between. The CDR3 runs to 13 residues. The CDR3 DNA reads as TGCGCCAGCAGCCAGACAGTTAATCAGCCCCAGCATTTT. It encodes CASSQTVNQPQHF.

V is TRBV9 and J is TRBJ2-5, with 10 positions matching TRBD2. This CDR3 is built from 17 residues. Germline V CDR1 and CDR2: SGDLS, YYNGEE. V was pared by 0 bases and J by 2 bases, with 7 bases of the junction left unmatched. In nucleotides, the CDR3 is TGTGCCAGCAGCGTAGGTGAGGCTAGCGGGGGACAAGAGACCCAGTACTTC. Its translation is CASSVGEASGGQETQYF.

This sequence joins TRBV5-4 and TRBJ1-2, with TRBD1 matching 7 bases. The germline gives CDR1 SGHNT, CDR2 YYREEE (reference sequence). The CDR3 sequence is 15 residues long. V lost 4 bases, J lost 2 bases, and 8 bases stayed unmatched. CDR3 sequence reads: CASSREPGQNYGYTF. CDR3 DNA sequence: TGTGCCAGCAGCCGGGAACCGGGACAGAACTATGGCTACACCTTC.

The chain employs TRBV11-2 and TRBJ2-5; D ambiguous. CDR1 is SGHAT and CDR2 is FQNNGV in the germline V gene. The CDR3 has 12 residues. V lost 2 bases to trimming and J lost 5 bases, with 6 bases between them. CDR3 in DNA: TGTGCCAGCAGCTTAAGTGGGGAGACCCAGTACTTC. It is translated as CASSLSGETQYF.

The V and J genes are TRBV6-5 and TRBJ1-1, with D perhaps TRBD1 (5 bases). Germline V CDR1 and CDR2: MNHEY, SVGAGI. The CDR3 has 15 residues. Trimming cost V 7 bases and J 3 bases, with 18 bases left between them. CDR3 DNA sequence: TGTGCCAGCACCCAGGGAGGGCCATGGCACACTGAAGCTTTCTTT. Translated, it gives CASTQGGPWHTEAFF.

V is TRBV11-2 and J is TRBJ1-5, with no clear D. Germline V lookup: CDR1 SGHAT, CDR2 FQNNGV. With 0 bases removed from V and 3 bases from J, the gap between germline ends came to 9 bases. CDR3 length: 15 residues. The CDR3 coding sequence is TGTGCCAGCAGCTTAGATTGGCGGTCCAATCAGCCCCAGCATTTT. It specifies CASSLDWRSNQPQHF.

This chain uses TRBV24-1 with TRBJ2-3, with D possibly being TRBD2 (5 bases). Germline V gene data show CDR1 as KGHDR and CDR2 as SFDVKD. V lost 5 bases, J lost 11 bases, and 10 bases lay in between. The CDR3 has 11 residues. CDR3 coding DNA: TGTGCCACCAGTGCGGGGAGCGGGCAGTATTTT. Its translation: CATSAGSGQYF.

The genes are TRBV5-1 and TRBJ2-3; D ambiguous. The ends were cut back, 1 base at V and 4 bases at J, with 10 bases in the middle. This CDR3 is built from 14 residues. Per germline, CDR1 SGHRS and CDR2 YFSETQ. The CDR3 coding sequence is TGCGCCAGCAGCTTGTATCGTTTGGCAGATACGCAGTATTTT. It yields the protein CASSLYRLADTQYF.

This chain connects TRBV7-6 to TRBJ2-5, with D perhaps TRBD2 (6 bases). The length of the CDR3 is 15 residues. Looked up from germline, CDR1 is SGHVS and CDR2 is FNYEAQ. Trimming took 3 bases from V and 2 from J, leaving 13 bases between them. CDR3 region: CASSFGTRGQETQYF. In nucleotides, the CDR3 is TGTGCCAGCAGCTTCGGGACTCGGGGTCAAGAGACCCAGTACTTC. The full variable domain, its missing parts supplied by reference TRBV7-6 and TRBJ2-5, is GAGVSQSPRYKVTKRGQDVALRCDPISGHVSLYWYRQALGQGPEFLTYFNYEAQQDKSGLPNDRFSAERPEGSISTLTIQRTEQRDSAMYRCASSFGTRGQETQYFGPGTRLLVL.

The genes are TRBV5-6 and TRBJ2-3; D possibly uses TRBD1 or TRBD2 (5 bases each). CDR3 length: 15 amino acids. The V gene's germline CDR1 is SGHDT and CDR2 YYEEEE. V gave up 2 bases and J gave up 7 bases, with 17 bases separating them. As DNA, the CDR3 is TGTGCCAGCAGCTTTGGGACGGGGCATATGTATACGCAGTATTTT. Its translation: CASSFGTGHMYTQYF.

This chain connects TRBV21-1 to TRBJ1-4. TRBV21-1 is tagged as a pseudogene. The CDR3 loop spans 16 amino acids. CDR3: CASSSPGAFPNEKLFF. CDR3 DNA sequence: TGTGCCAGCAGCTCCCCCGGGGCCTTCCCTAATGAAAAACTGTTTTTT.

The V gene is TRBV9, the J gene TRBJ2-5, with TRBD1 matching over 8 bases. The CDR3 is made up of 16 amino acids. Germline V gene lookup returns CDR1 SGDLS and CDR2 YYNGEE. J was trimmed by 1 base and V by 4 bases; bases with no gene match: 9. The CDR3 here is CASSSRTGRSQETQYF. CDR3 bases: TGTGCCAGCAGCTCACGGACAGGGAGGAGCCAAGAGACCCAGTACTTC.

The gene calls are TRBV5-6 and TRBJ1-3, with D uncertain. The CDR3 is made up of 15 amino acids. CDR1 is SGHDT and CDR2 is YYEEEE in the germline V gene. Trimming removed 4 bases from V and 3 bases from J, with 14 bases in between. DNA of the CDR3: TGTGCCAGCAGCGCGCCCGACTTTGTTGGAAACACCATATATTTT. It translates to CASSAPDFVGNTIYF.

This chain joins TRBV9 and TRBJ2-4, with D unclear. CDR3 size: 16 residues. V lost 4 bases to trimming and J lost 1 base, with 15 bases between them. In germline, CDR1 is SGDLS, CDR2 YYNGEE. The CDR3 DNA reads TGTGCCAGCAGCCCCAGAGAGTCGGTGGCCAAAAACATTCAGTACTTC. The encoded protein is CASSPRESVAKNIQYF. Using reference TRBV9 and TRBJ2-4 for the parts outside the CDR3, the full variable domain is DSGVTQTPKHLITATGQRVTLRCSPRSGDLSVYWYQQSLDQGLQFLIQYYNGEERAKGNILERFSAQQFPDLHSELNLSSLELGDSALYFCASSPRESVAKNIQYFGAGTRLSVL.

For this clone: Within the sample, other DNA sequences also encode this same CDR3. This chain connects TRBV9 to TRBJ1-1; D gene unclear. Germline CDR1 SGDLS, CDR2 YYNGEE. V was pared by 0 bases and J by 1 base, with 4 bases between. The CDR3 has 13 residues. The CDR3 nucleotides read TGTGCCAGCAGCGTAGGGCGGAACACTGAAGCTTTCTTT. Protein product: CASSVGRNTEAFF.

The chain uses TRBV7-9 and TRBJ2-5; D tentatively fits TRBD1 or TRBD2 (6 bases each). Per germline, CDR1 SEHNR and CDR2 FQNEAQ (reference sequence). V was shortened by 6 bases and J by 5 bases, with 13 bases between the two germline ends. CDR3 length: 13 amino acids. The CDR3, as DNA: TGTGCCAGCAGACCAACAGGGAGGGAGACCCAGTACTTC. Its translation is CASRPTGRETQYF.